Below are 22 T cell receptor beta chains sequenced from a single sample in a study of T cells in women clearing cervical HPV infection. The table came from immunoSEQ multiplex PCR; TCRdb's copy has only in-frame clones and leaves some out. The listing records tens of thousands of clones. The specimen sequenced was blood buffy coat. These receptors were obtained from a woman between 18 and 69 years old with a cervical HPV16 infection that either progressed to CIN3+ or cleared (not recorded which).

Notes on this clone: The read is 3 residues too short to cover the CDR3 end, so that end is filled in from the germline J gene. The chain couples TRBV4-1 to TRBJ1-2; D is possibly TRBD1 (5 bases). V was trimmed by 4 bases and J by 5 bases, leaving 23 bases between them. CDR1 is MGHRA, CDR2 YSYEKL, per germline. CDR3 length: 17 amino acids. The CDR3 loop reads CASSPTLSGHSVYGYTF. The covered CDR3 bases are TGCGCCAGCAGCCCAACTTTGTCCGGACACTCAGTTTATGGC.

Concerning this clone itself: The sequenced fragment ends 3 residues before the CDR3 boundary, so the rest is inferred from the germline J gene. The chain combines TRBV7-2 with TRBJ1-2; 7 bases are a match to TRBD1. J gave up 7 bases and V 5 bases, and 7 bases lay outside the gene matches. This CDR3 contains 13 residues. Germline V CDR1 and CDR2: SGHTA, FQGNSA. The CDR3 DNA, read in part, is TGTGCCAGCAGCCTGGGACAGTTCCGTGGC. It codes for CASSLGQFRG. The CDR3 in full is CASSLGQFRGYTF.

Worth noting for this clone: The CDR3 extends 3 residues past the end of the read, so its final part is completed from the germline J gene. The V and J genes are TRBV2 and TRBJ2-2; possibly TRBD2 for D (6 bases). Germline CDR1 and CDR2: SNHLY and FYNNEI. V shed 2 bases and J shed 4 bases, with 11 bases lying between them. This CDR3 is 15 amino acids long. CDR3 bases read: TGTGCCAGCAGTGAAATGGGTAGCGGCACCGGGGAG. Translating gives CASSEMGSGTGE. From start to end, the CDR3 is CASSEMGSGTGELFF.

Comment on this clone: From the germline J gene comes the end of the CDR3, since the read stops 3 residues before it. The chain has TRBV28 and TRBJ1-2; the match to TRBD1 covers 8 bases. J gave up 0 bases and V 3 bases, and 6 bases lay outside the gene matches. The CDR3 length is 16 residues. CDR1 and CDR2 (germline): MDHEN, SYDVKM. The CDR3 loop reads CASSFQGALTNYGYTF. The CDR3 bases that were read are TGTGCCAGCAGTTTTCAGGGGGCCCTTACTAACTATGGC.

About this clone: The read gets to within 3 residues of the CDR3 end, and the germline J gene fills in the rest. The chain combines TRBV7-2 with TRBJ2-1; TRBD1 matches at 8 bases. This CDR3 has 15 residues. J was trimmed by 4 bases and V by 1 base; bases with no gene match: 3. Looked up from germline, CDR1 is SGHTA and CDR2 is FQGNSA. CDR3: CASSLGQGFYNEQFF. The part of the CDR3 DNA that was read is TGTGCCAGCAGCTTAGGACAGGGGTTTTACAATGAG. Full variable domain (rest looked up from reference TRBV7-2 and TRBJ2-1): GAGVSQSPSNKVTEKGKDVELRCDPISGHTALYWYRQSLGQGLEFLIYFQGNSAPDKSGLPSDRFSAERTGGSVSTLTIQRTQQEDSAVYLCASSLGQGFYNEQFFGPGTRLTVL.

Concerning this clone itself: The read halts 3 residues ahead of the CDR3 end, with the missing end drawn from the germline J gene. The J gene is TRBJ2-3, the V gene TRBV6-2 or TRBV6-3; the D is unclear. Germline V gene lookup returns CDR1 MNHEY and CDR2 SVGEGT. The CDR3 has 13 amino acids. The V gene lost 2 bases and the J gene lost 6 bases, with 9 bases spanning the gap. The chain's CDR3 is CASSYLSWDTQYF. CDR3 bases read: TGTGCCAGCAGTTACCTCAGTTGGGATACG.

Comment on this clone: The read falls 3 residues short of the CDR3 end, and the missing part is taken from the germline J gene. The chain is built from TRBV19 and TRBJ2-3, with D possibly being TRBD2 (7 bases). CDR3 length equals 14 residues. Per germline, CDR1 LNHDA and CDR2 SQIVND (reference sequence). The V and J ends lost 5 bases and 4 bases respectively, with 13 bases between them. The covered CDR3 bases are TGTGCCAGTAGTCCAGGGGAGGGGGCAGATACG. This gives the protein CASSPGEGADT. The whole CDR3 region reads CASSPGEGADTQYF.

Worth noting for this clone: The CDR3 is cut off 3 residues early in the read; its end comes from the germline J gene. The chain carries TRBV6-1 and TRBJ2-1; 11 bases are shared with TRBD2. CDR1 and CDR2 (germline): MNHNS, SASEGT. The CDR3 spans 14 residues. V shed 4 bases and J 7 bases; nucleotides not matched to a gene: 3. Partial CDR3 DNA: TGTGCCAGCAGTGGACTAGCGGGGAGTAATGAG. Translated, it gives CASSGLAGSNE. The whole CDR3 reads CASSGLAGSNEQFF.

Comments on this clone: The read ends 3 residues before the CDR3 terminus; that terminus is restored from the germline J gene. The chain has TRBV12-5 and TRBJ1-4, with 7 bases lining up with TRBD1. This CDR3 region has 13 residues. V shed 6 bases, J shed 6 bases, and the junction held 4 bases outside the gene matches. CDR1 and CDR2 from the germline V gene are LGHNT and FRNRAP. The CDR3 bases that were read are TGTGCTAGTGGCCGGGGGACAGATGAAAAA. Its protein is CASGRGTDEK. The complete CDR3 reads CASGRGTDEKLFF.

CDR3: CASSRVYNEQFF. The CDR3 DNA, read in part, is TGTGCCAGCTCCCGCGTCTACAATGAG. The rearrangement joins TRBV6-2 or TRBV6-3 to TRBJ2-1; D remains ambiguous. The observed sequence ends 3 residues before the CDR3 terminus, with the missing tail filled in from the germline J gene. The CDR3 spans 12 residues. Germline assignment: CDR1 MNHEY and CDR2 SVGEGT. Trimming removed 8 bases from V and 3 bases from J, with 8 bases in between.

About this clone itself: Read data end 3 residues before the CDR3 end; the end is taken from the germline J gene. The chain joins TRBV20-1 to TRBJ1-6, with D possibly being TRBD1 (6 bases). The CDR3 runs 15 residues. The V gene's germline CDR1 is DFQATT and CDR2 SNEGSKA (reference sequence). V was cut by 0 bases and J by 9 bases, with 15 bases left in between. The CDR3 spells CSAREAGGGSSPLHF. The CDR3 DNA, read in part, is TGCAGTGCTAGAGAGGCGGGGGGCGGCAGTTCACCC.

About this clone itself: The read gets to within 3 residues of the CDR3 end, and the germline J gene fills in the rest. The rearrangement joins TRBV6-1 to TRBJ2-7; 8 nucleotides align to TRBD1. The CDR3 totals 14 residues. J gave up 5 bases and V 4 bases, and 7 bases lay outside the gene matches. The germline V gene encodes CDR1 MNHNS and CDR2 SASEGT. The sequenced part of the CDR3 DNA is TGTGCCAGCAGTGGCGCGACAGGGGTGGACGAG. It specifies CASSGATGVDE. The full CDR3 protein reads CASSGATGVDEQYF.

The CDR3 bases that were read are TGTGCCACCAGTGATTCCAGGGTCCCACGTTCACCC. This codes for CATSDSRVPRSP. The whole CDR3 reads CATSDSRVPRSPLHF. The V and J genes are TRBV24-1 and TRBJ1-6; D may be TRBD1 (5 bases). The CDR3 extends 3 residues past the end of the read, so its final part is completed from the germline J gene. With 2 bases removed from V and 9 bases from J, the gap between germline ends came to 13 bases. This CDR3 spans 15 amino acids. Looked up from germline, CDR1 is KGHDR and CDR2 is SFDVKD.

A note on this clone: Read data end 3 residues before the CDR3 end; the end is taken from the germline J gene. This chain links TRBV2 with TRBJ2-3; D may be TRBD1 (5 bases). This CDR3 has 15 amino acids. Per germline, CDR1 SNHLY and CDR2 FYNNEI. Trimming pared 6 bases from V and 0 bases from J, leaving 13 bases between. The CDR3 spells CASRKDSTSTDTQYF. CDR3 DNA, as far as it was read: TGTGCCAGCAGAAAAGACAGCACTAGCACAGATACG.

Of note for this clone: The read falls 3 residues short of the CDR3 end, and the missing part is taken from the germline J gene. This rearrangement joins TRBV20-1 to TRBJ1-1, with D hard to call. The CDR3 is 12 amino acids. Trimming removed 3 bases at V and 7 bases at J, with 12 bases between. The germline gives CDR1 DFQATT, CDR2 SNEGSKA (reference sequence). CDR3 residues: CSASWAYGEAFF. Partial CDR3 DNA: TGCAGTGCTAGTTGGGCGTACGGTGAA.

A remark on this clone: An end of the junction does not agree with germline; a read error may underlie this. The CDR3 DNA, read in part, is TGTGCCAGTAGGCTAGCCGGGACAGGGGGCACAGAGACG. It codes for CASRLAGTGGTET. Given in full, the CDR3 is CASRLAGTGGTETQYF. This rearrangement joins TRBV19 to TRBJ2-3, with 12 bases fitting TRBD1. The missing CDR3 end, 3 residues past where the read stops, is filled in from the germline J gene. Germline CDR1 LNHDA, CDR2 SQIVND (reference sequence). CDR3 size: 16 residues.

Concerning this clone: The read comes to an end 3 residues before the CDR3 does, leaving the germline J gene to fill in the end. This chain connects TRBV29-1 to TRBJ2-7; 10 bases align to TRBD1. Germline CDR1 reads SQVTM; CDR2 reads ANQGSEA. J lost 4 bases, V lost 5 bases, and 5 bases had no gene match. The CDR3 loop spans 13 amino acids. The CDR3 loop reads CSVRQGAPYEQYF. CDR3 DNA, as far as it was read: TGCAGCGTTCGACAGGGGGCCCCTTACGAG.

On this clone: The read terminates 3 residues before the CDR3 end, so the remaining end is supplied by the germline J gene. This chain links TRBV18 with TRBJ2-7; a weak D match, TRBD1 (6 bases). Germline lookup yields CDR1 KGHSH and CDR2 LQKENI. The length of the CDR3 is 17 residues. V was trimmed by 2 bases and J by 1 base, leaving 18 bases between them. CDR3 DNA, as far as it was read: TGTGCCAGCTCACCATTCCAAACAGGGACGATTTCCTACGAG. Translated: CASSPFQTGTISYE. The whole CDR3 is CASSPFQTGTISYEQYF.

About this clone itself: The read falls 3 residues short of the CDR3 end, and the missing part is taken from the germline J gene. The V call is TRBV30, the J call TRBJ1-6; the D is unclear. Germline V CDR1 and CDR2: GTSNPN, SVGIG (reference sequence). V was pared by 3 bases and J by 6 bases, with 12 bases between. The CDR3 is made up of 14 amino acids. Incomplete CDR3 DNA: TGTGCCTGGAGCCGAAGAGGTGGTAATTCACCC. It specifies CAWSRRGGNSP. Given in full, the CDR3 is CAWSRRGGNSPLHF.

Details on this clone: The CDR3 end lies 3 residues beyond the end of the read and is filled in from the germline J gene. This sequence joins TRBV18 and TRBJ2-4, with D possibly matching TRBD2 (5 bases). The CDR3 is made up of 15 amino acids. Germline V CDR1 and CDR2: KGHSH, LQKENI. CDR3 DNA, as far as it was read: TGTGCCAGCTCACCACTCCGAGGGTTCGACTATGGT. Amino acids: CASSPLRGFDYG. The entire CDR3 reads CASSPLRGFDYGQYF.

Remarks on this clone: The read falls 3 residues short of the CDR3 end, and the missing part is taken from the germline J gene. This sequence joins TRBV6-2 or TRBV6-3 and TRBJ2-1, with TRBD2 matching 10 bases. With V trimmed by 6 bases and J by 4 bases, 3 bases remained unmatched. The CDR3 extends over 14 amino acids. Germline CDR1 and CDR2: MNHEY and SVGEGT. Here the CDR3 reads CASRRTSGYNEQFF. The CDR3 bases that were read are TGTGCCAGCAGGCGGACTAGCGGTTACAATGAG.

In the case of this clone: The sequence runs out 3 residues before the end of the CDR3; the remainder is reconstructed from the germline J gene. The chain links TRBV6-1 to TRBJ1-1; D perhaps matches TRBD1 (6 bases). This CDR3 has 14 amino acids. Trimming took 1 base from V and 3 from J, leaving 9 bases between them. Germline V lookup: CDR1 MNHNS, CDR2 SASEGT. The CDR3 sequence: CASSEGRGYTEAFF. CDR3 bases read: TGTGCCAGCAGTGAAGGAAGGGGGTACACTGAA.